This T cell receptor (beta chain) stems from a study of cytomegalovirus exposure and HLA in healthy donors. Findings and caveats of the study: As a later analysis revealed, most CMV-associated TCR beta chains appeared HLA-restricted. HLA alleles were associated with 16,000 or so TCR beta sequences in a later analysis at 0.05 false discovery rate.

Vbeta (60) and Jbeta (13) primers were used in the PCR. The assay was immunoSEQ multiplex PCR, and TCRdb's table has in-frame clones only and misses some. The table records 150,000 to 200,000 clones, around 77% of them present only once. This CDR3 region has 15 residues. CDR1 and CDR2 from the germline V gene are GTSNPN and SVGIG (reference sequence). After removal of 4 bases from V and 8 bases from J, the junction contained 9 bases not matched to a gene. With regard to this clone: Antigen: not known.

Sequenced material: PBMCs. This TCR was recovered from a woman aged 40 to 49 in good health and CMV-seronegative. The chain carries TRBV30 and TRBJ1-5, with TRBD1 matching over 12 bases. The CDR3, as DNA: TGTGCCTGGAAGAGGGGACAGGGGGCGGGCGAGCCCCAGCATTTT. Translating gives CAWKRGQGAGEPQHF. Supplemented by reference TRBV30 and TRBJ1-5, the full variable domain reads SQTIHQWPATLVQPVGSPLSLECTVEGTSNPNLYWYRQAAGRGLQLLFYSVGIGQISSEVPQNLSASRPQDRQFILSSKKLLLSDSGFYLCAWKRGQGAGEPQHFGDGTRLSIL.